This entry is about one T cell receptor (beta chain). The V gene end was trimmed by 7 bases and the J gene end by 2 bases; junction bases not matched to a gene: 5. This CDR3 has 14 residues. The data originate from a study of blood T cells in healthy people across ages. With a J-beta primer mix and a sample-barcoded 5' primer, a second PCR ran about 7 to 11 cycles. TCRdb itself ran the 5' RACE reads through MiXCR, one entry per CDR3 protein. The sample yields hundreds of thousands of distinct CDR3 sequences, less than 45% seen once. This chain links TRBV12-3 or TRBV12-4 with TRBJ2-3; 8 nucleotides line up with TRBD2. The specimen sequenced was blood. The sequence came from an elderly man in good health. The CDR3 DNA is TGTGCCAGCACCAAGCGGGGGATCACAGATACGCAGTATTTT. This translates into CASTKRGITDTQYF.